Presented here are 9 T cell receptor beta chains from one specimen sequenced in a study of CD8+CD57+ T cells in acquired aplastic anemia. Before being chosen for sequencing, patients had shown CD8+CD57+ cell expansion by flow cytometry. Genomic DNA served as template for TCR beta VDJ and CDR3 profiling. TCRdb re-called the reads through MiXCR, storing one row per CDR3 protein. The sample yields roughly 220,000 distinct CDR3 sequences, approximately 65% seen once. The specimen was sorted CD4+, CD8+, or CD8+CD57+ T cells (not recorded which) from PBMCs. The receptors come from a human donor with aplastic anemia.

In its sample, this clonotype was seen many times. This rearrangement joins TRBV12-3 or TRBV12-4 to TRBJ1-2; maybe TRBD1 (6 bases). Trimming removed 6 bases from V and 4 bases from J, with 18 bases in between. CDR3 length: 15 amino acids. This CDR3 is CASRDSGEGVYGYTF. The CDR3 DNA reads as TGTGCCAGCAGGGACAGCGGTGAGGGGGTCTATGGCTACACCTTC.

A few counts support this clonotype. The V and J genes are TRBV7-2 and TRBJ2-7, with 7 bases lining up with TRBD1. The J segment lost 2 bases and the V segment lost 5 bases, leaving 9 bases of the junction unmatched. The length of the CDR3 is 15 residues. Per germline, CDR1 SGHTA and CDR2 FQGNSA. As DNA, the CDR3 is TGTGCCAGCAGCCCGTCCGGGACAGAGACCTACGAGCAGTACTTC. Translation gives CASSPSGTETYEQYF.

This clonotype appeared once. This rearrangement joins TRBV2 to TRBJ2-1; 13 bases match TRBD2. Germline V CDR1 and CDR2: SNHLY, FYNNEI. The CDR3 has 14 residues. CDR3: CAATGTSGDNEQFF. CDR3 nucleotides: TGTGCAGCAACCGGGACTAGCGGGGACAATGAGCAGTTCTTC. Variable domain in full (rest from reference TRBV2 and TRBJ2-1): EPEVTQTPSHQVTQMGQEVILRCVPISNHLYFYWYRQILGQKVEFLVSFYNNEISEKSEIFDDQFSVERPDGSNFTLKIRSTKLEDSAMYFCAATGTSGDNEQFFGPGTRLTVL.

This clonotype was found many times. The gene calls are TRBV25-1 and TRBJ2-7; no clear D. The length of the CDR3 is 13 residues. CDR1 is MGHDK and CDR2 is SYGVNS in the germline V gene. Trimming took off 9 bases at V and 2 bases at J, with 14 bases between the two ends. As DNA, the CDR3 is TGTGCCAGTAAGGACCCAAACACCTACGAGCAGTACTTC. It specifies CASKDPNTYEQYF.

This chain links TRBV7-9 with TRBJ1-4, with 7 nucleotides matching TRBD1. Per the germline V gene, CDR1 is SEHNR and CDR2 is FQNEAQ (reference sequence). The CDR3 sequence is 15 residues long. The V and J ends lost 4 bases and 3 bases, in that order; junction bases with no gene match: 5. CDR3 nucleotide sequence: TGTGCCAGCAGCTCCGGGACAGCCGCTAATGAAAAACTGTTTTTT. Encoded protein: CASSSGTAANEKLFF.

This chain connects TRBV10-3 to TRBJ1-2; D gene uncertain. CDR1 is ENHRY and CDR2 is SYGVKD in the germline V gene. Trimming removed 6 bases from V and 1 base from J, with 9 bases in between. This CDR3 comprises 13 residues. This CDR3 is CAISLDGNYGYTF. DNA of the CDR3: TGTGCCATCAGCCTGGACGGTAACTATGGCTACACCTTC.

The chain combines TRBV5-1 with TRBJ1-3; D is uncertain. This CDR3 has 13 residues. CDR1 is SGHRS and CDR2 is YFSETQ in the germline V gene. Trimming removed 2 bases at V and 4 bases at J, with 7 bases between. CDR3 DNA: TGCGCCAGCAGCTTAGAACAAGGAAACACCATATATTTT. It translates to CASSLEQGNTIYF.

The CDR3 spells CASSVERETTYEQYF. DNA of the CDR3: TGTGCCAGCAGCGTGGAACGGGAGACCACCTACGAGCAGTACTTC. The chain couples TRBV9 to TRBJ2-7; a weak D match, TRBD2 (6 bases). The ends were cut back, 2 bases at V and 2 bases at J, with 14 bases in the middle. CDR1 and CDR2 (germline): SGDLS, YYNGEE. The CDR3 is 15 residues long.

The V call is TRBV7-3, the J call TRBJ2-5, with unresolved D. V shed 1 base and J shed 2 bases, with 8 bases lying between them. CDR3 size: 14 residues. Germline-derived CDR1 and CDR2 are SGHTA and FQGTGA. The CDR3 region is CASSLKSIQETQYF. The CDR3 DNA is TGTGCCAGCAGCTTAAAGTCCATACAAGAGACCCAGTACTTC.